This is a list of T cell receptor beta chains from one sample in a study of post-analysis software for immune sequencing data. One entry per CDR3 protein, called by TCRdb with MiXCR from the PCR reads. The data show just over 250,000 distinct CDR3 sequences, 36% seen once. The specimen was blood. The source is a girl between 5 and 17 years old with multiple sclerosis. Each CDR3 is given with its conserved first and last residue.

TRBJ1-4	TRBV7-9	CASSTGTYNEKLFF
TRBJ2-2	TRBV7-3	CASSPLSAGELFF
TRBJ1-1	TRBV9	CVSSVEGPGQVNTEAFF
TRBJ1-1	TRBV20-1	CSAMQGAVLNTEAFF
TRBJ2-1	TRBV7-9	CASSLASGQFF
TRBJ2-3	TRBV5-1	CASIQDNTDTQYF
TRBJ2-1	TRBV5-1	CASSYDMGLFF
TRBJ2-4	TRBV3-1	CASSQDPQGSNIQYF
TRBJ1-1	TRBV20-1	CSADPGRDNTEAFF
TRBJ2-5	TRBV6-1	CASGGGTQYF
TRBJ1-1	TRBV19	CASSIDRGTEAFF
TRBJ2-7	TRBV7-8	CASSLRGGGDTYEQYF
TRBJ2-1	TRBV7-3	CASSLITGGPNNEQFF
TRBJ2-1	TRBV9	CASSVEIAGVGNEQFF
TRBJ2-1	TRBV10-3	CAISEQLGDNEQFF